This TCR beta chain was retrieved from a study of blood T cell repertoires in COVID-19. V lost 10 bases, J lost 7 bases, and 3 bases lay in between. This CDR3 spans 8 amino acids. Only in-frame clones appear in the TCRdb table, and some are missing; sequencing was by immunoSEQ multiplex PCR. The table shows some 360,000 clones, with about 87% occurring only once. This chain uses TRBV12-3 or TRBV12-4 with TRBJ2-3; D gene ambiguous. The sequenced material came from peripheral blood. This TCR was recovered from a woman aged 55-70 years with COVID-19, enrolled during active disease. The chain's CDR3 is CATNTQYF. The CDR3 coding sequence is TGTGCCACCAATACGCAGTATTTT.